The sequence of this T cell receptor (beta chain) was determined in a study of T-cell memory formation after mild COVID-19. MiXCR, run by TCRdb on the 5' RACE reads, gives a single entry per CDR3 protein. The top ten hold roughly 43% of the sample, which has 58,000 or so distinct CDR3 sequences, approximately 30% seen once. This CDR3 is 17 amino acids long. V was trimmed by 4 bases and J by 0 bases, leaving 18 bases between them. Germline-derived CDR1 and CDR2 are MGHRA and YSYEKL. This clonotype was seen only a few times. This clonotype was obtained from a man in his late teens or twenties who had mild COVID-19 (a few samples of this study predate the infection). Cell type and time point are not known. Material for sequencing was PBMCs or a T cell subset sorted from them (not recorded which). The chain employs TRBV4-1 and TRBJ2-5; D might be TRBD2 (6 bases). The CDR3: CASSPEGPGTNQETQYF. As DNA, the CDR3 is TGCGCCAGCAGCCCGGAGGGGCCGGGGACGAACCAAGAGACCCAGTACTTC.